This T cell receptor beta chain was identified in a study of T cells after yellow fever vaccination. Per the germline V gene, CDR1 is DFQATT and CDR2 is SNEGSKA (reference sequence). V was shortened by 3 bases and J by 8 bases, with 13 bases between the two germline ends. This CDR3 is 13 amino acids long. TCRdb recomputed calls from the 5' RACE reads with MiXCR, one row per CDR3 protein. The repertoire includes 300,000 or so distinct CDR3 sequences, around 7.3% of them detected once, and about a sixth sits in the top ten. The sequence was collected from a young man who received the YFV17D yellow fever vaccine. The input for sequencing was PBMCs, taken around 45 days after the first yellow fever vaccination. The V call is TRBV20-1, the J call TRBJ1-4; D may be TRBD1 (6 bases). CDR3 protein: CSARRGGGEKLFF. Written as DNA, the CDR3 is TGCAGTGCTAGGAGGGGGGGGGGCGAAAAACTGTTTTTT.